This T cell receptor beta chain stems from a study of blood T cells in healthy people across ages (dated by TCRdb to 2013 to 2016). About the study as a whole: In model experiments, template switching captured roughly one uniquely barcoded TCR beta cDNA molecule for every two T cells. Donors were grouped into four age groups: young (average roughly 17 years), middle-aged (approximately 41), aged (about 59) and long-lived (around 82). Age-related changes in TCR beta repertoire diversity were measured in the study by deep sequencing normalized with unique cDNA molecular identifiers. To avoid experimental bias, donors of different ages were distributed randomly across sequencing lanes. For two donors (one aged 18 to 29 and one aged 80 or older), the study analyzed two additional independent replicas of 1 million unique cDNA reads from the same blood draw.

Systemically healthy Caucasian individuals from Russia, over 30 in total and aged about 6 to 100 years, were included as donors. Each donor gave about 9.7 milliliters of peripheral blood, drawn into EDTA-treated Vacutainer tubes. Ficoll-Paque density-gradient centrifugation was used to isolate PBMCs, with at least 6.5 million per sample. Trizol reagent was used to extract total RNA from PBMCs, with at least 5 micrograms per sample. Naive CD45RAhigh/CD27high T cell percentages were measured by flow cytometry on a PBMC aliquot from every donor. This clonotype was seen only a few times. Its binding antigen is unknown. Base qualities were left out, and no much larger clone turns up one base away. General study outcomes and caveats: Observed TCR beta diversity per million T cells fell roughly linearly with age, and a significant reduction was already apparent by age roughly 41. Compared with the aged group, the long-lived group had more naive CD4+ T cells, fewer expanded clones and increased TCR diversity, suggesting age selection. Since profiling was done on bulk unsorted PBMCs, naive and antigen-experienced compartments could not be conclusively compared. Because donor CMV infection status was unknown, age-related changes in expanded clonotypes were potentially confounded. Estimates of total diversity based on one million sequenced T cells were regarded as lower bounds and as underestimates. A strong correlation was found between observed TCR beta diversity and the percentage of naive T cells measured by flow cytometry.

There are 14 amino acids in the CDR3, from cysteine to phenylalanine inclusive. The retained sequence is limited to the CDR3, 42 bases, with the frame set at the first base. At the junction V is shortened by 0 bases and J by 2 bases, with 8 bases in between. Libraries were constructed by 5' RACE. The second PCR ran for about 7 to 11 cycles and used a J-beta primer mix along with a sample-barcoded 5' primer. Each TCR beta cDNA molecule received a unique molecular identifier from a template-switch 5' adaptor carrying 12 random nucleotides. Each sample yielded at least 2.5 million CDR3-containing paired-end reads. All of the RNA was converted into first-strand cDNA using the Mint cDNA synthesis kit, with a TRBC-specific oligonucleotide serving as the primer. All cDNA was treated with uracil-DNA glycosylase and then went through a first 18-cycle PCR with the universal primers M1SS and BC2_uni_R. Under the source paper's analysis protocol: For normalization, 1 million high-quality reads, each with a distinct molecular identifier, were randomly selected from each sample. Instead of being binned into consensus sequences, reads with shared molecular identifiers were discarded. MiTCR, set to a Q25 quality threshold and the strictest error-elimination algorithm, was used for CDR3 identification, clonotype clustering and error correction. A nonparametric unseen species model using Euler transformation provided a lower-bound estimate of total TCR beta diversity. TCRdb redid the processing of the public reads, applying fastp at Q25 and MiXCR, and retained in-frame beta chains. One record per CDR3 amino acid sequence lists the most common genes and DNA. The V and J calls come from TCRdb's annotation, not from the publication. The sample includes around 2 million distinct CDR3 sequences, with roughly two fifths observed a single time. The ten largest clones represent around 23% of the sample.

The sequenced material came from blood. This chain joins TRBV12-3 or TRBV12-4 to TRBJ2-7, with TRBD1 as a weak D call on 6 bases. The sequence was collected from a human donor in good health. Here the CDR3 is given as CASSLAGAAYEQYF. The DNA sequence follows: TGTGCCAGCAGTTTAGCGGGGGCGGCCTACGAGCAGTACTTC.